This T cell receptor beta chain was captured by sequencing in a study of T cells in Graves' hyperthyroidism and ophthalmopathy. The V end was cut by 5 bases, the J end by 6 bases, with 8 bases between. The CDR3 totals 13 residues. Study observations and caveats: Stable hyperthyroidism was separated from ophthalmopathy by a model based on 13 V-J features.

This clonotype turned up a few times. The antigen is not known. TCR beta CDR3 regions were amplified from RNA transcripts. The HTBI primer set drove a first-round RT-PCR of the TCR CDR3. TCRdb re-analysed the multiplex PCR reads in MiXCR, keeping a single row per CDR3 protein. The data hold around 620,000 distinct CDR3 sequences, with 14% observed a single time. Input material: blood. The clonotype comes from a woman between 18 and 29 years old with Graves' ophthalmopathy. The chain joins TRBV12-3 or TRBV12-4 to TRBJ1-6; no clear D. This CDR3 reads CASSPGFNSPLHF. In DNA, the CDR3 is TGTGCCAGCAGTCCCGGGTTTAATTCACCCCTCCACTTT.